This T cell receptor (beta chain) was sequenced during a study of blood T cell repertoires in COVID-19. Background on the study: Sample material is recorded as cDNA or gDNA derived from T cells, B-cell-depleted T cells, or PBMCs.

CDR1 is MNHEY and CDR2 is SMNVEV in the germline V gene (reference sequence). Between the trimmed V and J ends, which lost 6 bases and 7 bases, there was a span of 15 bases. This CDR3 has 13 amino acids. In the authors' workflow: Estimation of nucleated cell counts was performed using reference gene primer amplification. Sequencing was performed with immunoSEQ multiplex PCR; in TCRdb, only in-frame clones are kept and a portion is missing. The DNA was the basis for D and trimming; V, J and clone size are from that table. The sample has around 40,000 clones; 92% are singletons. This TCR was recovered from a human donor in a cohort sampled during active COVID-19. The V gene is TRBV27, the J gene TRBJ2-5; TRBD2 is a possible D gene (6 bases). The specimen was peripheral blood. The CDR3 here is CASSGTPEGTQYF. CDR3 nucleotides: TGTGCCAGCAGCGGGACCCCGGAGGGGACCCAGTACTTC.